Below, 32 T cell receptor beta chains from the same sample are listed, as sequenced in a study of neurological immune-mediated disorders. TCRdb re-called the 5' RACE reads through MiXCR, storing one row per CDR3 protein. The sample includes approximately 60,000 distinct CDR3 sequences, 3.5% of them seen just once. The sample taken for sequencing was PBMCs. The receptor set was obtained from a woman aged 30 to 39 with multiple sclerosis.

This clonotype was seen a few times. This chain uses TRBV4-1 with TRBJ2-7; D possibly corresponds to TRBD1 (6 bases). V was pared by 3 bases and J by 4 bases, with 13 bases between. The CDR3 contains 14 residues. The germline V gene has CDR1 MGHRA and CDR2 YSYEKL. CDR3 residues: CASSHDRGSYEQYF. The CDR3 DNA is TGCGCCAGCAGCCACGATAGGGGGAGTTACGAGCAGTACTTC.

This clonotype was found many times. For the CDR3, the DNA is TGTGCCAGCACGGGACTAGCGGGAGGGAACACCGGGGAGCTGTTTTTT. It is translated as CASTGLAGGNTGELFF. The V and J genes are TRBV9 and TRBJ2-2; 15 bases map to TRBD2. Trimming at V came to 6 bases and at J to 1 base, leaving 1 base not matched to a gene. This CDR3 contains 16 residues. The germline CDR1 and CDR2 sequences are SGDLS and YYNGEE.

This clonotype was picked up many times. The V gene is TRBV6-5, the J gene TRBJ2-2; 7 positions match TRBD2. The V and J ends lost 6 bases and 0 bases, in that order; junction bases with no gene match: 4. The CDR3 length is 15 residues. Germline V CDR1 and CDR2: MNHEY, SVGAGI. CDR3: CASSSTSANTGELFF. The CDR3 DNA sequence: TGTGCCAGCAGCTCCACTAGCGCGAACACCGGGGAGCTGTTTTTT.

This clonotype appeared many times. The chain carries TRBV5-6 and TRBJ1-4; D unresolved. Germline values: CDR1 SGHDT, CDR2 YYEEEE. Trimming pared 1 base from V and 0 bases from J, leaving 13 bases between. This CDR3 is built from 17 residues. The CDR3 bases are TGTGCCAGCAGCTTGATGGGAGTTCGCACAACTAATGAAAAACTGTTTTTT. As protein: CASSLMGVRTTNEKLFF. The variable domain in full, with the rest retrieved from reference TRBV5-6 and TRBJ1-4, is DAGVTQSPTHLIKTRGQQVTLRCSPKSGHDTVSWYQQALGQGPQFIFQYYEEEERQRGNFPDRFSGHQFPNYSSELNVNALLLGDSALYLCASSLMGVRTTNEKLFFGSGTQLSVL.

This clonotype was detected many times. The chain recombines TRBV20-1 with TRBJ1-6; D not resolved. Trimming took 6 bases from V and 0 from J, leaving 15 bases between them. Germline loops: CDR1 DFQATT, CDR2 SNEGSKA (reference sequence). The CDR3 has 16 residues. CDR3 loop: CSAPNLKSSYNSPLHF. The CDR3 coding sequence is TGCAGTGCACCGAACCTGAAGAGCTCCTATAATTCACCCCTCCACTTT.

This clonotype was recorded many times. The chain's CDR3 is CASRGGTGLSGANVLTF. The CDR3 DNA sequence: TGTGCCAGCAGGGGGGGGACAGGGCTCTCTGGGGCCAACGTCCTGACTTTC. The genes are TRBV12-3 or TRBV12-4 and TRBJ2-6; 9 bases map to TRBD1. V was clipped by 6 bases and J by 0 bases; unmatched bases: 6. The CDR3 consists of 17 residues.

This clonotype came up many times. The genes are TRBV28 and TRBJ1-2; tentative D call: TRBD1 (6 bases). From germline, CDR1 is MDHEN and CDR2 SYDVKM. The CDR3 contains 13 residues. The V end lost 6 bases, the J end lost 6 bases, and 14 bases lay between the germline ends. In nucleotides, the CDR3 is TGTGCCAGCAGGGTCAGGGGCGTTAATGGCTACACCTTC. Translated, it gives CASRVRGVNGYTF.

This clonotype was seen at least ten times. CDR3 residues: CSARPPFGRESSYNEQFF. As DNA, the CDR3 is TGCAGTGCTAGACCCCCCTTCGGGCGGGAGAGCTCCTACAATGAGCAGTTCTTC. V is TRBV20-1 and J is TRBJ2-1, with 7 bases that match TRBD2. V dropped 2 bases and J dropped 0; count of bases not matched to a gene: 13. Germline V lookup: CDR1 DFQATT, CDR2 SNEGSKA (reference sequence). This CDR3 region has 18 residues.

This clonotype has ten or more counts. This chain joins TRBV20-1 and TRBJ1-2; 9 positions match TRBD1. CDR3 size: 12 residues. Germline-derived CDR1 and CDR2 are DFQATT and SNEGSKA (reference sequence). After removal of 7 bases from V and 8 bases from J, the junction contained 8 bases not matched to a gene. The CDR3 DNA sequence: TGCAGTGGGGACAGGGCCTCTGTCGGCTACACCTTC. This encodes CSGDRASVGYTF.

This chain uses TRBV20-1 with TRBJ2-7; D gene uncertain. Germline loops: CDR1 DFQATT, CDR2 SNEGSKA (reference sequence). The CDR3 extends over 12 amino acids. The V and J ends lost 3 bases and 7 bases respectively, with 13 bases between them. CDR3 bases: TGCAGTGCTAGCCCTACACCAGAAGAGCAGTACTTC. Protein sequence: CSASPTPEEQYF.

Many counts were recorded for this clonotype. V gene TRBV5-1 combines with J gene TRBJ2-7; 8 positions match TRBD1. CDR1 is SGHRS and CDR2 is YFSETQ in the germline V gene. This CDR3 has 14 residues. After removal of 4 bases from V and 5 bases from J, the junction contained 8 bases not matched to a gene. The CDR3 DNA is TGCGCCAGCAGCATAGACAGGGGCAGCCACGAGCAGTACTTC. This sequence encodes CASSIDRGSHEQYF.

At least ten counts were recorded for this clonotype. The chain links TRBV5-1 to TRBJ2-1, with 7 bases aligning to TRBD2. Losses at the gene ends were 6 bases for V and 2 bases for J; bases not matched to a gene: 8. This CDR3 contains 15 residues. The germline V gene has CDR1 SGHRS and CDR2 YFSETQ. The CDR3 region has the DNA TGCGCCAGCAAGGGGAGCGGGGCGGCCTACAATGAGCAGTTCTTC. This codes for CASKGSGAAYNEQFF. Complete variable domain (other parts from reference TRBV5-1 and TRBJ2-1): KAGVTQTPRYLIKTRGQQVTLSCSPISGHRSVSWYQQTPGQGLQFLFEYFSETQRNKGNFPGRFSGRQFSNSRSEMNVSTLELGDSALYLCASKGSGAAYNEQFFGPGTRLTVL.

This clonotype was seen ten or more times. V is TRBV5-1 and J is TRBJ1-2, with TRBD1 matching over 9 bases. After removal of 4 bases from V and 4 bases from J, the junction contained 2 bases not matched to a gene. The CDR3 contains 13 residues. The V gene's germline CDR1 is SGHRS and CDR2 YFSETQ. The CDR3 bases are TGCGCCAGCAGCGAGACAGGGGGCTATGGCTACACCTTC. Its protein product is CASSETGGYGYTF.

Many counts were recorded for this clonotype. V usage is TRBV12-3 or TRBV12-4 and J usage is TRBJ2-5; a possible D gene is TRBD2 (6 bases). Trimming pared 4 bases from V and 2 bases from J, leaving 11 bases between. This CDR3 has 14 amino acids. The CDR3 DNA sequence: TGTGCCAGCAGTTACCGGGACTCTCAAGAGACCCAGTACTTC. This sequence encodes CASSYRDSQETQYF.

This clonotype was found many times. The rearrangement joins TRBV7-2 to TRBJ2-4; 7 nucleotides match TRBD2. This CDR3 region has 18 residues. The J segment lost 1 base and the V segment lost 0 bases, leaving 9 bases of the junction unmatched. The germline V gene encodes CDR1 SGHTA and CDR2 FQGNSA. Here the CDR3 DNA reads TGTGCCAGCAGCTTAGCCCGACCCGGGGGGAGGGCCAAAAACATTCAGTACTTC. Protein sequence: CASSLARPGGRAKNIQYF.

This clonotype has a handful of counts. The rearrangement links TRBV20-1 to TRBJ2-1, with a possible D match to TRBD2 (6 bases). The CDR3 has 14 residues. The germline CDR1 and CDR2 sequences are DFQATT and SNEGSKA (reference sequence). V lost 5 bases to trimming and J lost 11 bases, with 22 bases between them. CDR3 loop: CSAVVGGDFLKQFF. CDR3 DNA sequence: TGCAGTGCTGTGGTTGGCGGGGATTTTTTGAAGCAGTTCTTC.

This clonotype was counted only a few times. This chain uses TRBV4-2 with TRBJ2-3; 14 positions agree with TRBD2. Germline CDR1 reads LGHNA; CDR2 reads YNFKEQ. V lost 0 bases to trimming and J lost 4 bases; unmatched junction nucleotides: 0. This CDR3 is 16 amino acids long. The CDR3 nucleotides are TGTGCCAGCAGCCAAGAGGGACTAGCGGGAGCAGATACGCAGTATTTT. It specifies CASSQEGLAGADTQYF.

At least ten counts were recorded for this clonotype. CDR3 sequence (DNA): TGTGCCAGCAGCTTGGAACAGTTCGACGAGCAGTACTTC. It translates to CASSLEQFDEQYF. The chain employs TRBV5-6 and TRBJ2-7; D is unclear. This CDR3 is built from 13 residues. The V end lost 0 bases, the J end lost 5 bases, and 9 bases lay between the germline ends. Germline assignment: CDR1 SGHDT and CDR2 YYEEEE.

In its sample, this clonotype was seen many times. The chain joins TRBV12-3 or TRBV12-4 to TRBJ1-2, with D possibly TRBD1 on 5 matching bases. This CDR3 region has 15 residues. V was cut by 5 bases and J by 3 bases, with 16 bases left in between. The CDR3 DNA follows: TGTGCCAGCAGTCCCCAGGGTACCACGGACTATGGCTACACCTTC. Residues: CASSPQGTTDYGYTF.

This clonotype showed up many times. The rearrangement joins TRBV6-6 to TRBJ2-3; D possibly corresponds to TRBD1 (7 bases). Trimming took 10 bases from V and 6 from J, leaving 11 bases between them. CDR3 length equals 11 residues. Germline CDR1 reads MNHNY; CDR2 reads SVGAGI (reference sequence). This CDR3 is CAISGGDTQYF. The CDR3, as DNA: TGTGCCATCTCAGGGGGGGATACGCAGTATTTT.

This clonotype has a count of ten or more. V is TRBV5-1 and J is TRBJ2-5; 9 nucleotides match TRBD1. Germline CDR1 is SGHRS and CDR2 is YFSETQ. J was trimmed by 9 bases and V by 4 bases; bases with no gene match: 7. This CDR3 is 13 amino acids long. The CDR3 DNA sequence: TGCGCCAGCAGCGGGGACAGGGACGGGGCCCAGTACTTC. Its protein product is CASSGDRDGAQYF.

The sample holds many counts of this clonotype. The chain's CDR3 is CASSQGPLSGQYF. The DNA for the CDR3 is TGTGCCAGCAGCCAAGGCCCTTTATCTGGGCAGTACTTC. V gene TRBV14 combines with J gene TRBJ2-7; no clear D gene. The CDR3 is 13 residues long. Germline values: CDR1 SGHDN, CDR2 FVKESK. Trimming cost V 1 base and J 9 bases, with 13 bases left between them.

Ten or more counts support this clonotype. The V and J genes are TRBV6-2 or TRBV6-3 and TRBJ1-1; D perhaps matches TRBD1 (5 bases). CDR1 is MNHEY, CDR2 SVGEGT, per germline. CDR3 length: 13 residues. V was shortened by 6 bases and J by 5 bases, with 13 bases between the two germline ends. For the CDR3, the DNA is TGTGCCAGCAGCAGCTATGGGGGGACTGAAGCTTTCTTT. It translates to CASSSYGGTEAFF.

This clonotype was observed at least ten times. CDR3 DNA sequence: TGCAGTGCTAACAGGGGAAGGCAGCCCCAGCATTTT. It codes for CSANRGRQPQHF. This chain joins TRBV20-1 and TRBJ1-5; TRBD1 agrees at 7 bases. V lost 4 bases to trimming and J lost 7 bases; unmatched junction nucleotides: 4. The V gene's germline CDR1 is DFQATT and CDR2 SNEGSKA (reference sequence). CDR3 length: 12 residues.

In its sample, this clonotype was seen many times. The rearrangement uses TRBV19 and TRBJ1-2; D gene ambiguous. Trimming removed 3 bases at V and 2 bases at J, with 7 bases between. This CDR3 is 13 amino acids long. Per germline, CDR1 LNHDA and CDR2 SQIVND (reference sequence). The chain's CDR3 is CASSMRTNYGYTF. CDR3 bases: TGTGCCAGTAGTATGAGGACGAACTATGGCTACACCTTC.

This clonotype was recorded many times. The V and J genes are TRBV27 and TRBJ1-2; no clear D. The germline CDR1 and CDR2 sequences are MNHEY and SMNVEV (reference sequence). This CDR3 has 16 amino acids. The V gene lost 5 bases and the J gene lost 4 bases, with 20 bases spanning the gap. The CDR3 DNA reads TGTGCCAGCAGTCTGAACCCACTCGGCCGTCCCTATGGCTACACCTTC. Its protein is CASSLNPLGRPYGYTF.

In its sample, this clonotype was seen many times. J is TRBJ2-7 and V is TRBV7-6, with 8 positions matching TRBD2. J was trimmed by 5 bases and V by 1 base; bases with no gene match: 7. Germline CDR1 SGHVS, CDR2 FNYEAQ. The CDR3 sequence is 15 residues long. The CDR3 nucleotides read TGTGCCAGCAGCTTAGGGGCGACTAGCGTGAACGAGCAGTACTTC. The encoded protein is CASSLGATSVNEQYF.

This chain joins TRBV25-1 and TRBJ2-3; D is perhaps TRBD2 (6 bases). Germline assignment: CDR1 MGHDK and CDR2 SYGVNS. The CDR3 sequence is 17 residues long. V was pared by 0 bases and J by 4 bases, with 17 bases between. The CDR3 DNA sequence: TGTGCCAGCAGTGAATATGGGGCCTCTGGGGAGGCAGATACGCAGTATTTT. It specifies CASSEYGASGEADTQYF.

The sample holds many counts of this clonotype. CDR3 DNA sequence: TGCAGTGCTAGCCCCCTAGCGACAATTCCGGATACGCAGTATTTT. This gives the protein CSASPLATIPDTQYF. This sequence joins TRBV20-1 and TRBJ2-3, with D possibly TRBD2 on 6 matching bases. The V gene lost 3 bases and the J gene lost 6 bases, with 19 bases spanning the gap. Germline assignment: CDR1 DFQATT and CDR2 SNEGSKA (reference sequence). The CDR3 consists of 15 residues.

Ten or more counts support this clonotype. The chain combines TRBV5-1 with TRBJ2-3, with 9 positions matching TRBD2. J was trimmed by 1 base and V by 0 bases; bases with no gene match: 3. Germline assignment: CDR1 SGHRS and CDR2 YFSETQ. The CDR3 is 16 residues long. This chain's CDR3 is CASSLARGGGTDTQYF. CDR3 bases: TGCGCCAGCAGCTTGGCGCGGGGGGGAGGCACAGATACGCAGTATTTT.

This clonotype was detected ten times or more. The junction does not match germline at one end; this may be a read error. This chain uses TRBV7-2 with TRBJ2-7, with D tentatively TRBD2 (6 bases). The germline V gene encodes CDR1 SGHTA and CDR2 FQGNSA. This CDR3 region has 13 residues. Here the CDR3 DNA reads TGTGCCAGCAGCCTAGCGCCCCAAAGCGAGCAGTACTTC. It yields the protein CASSLAPQSEQYF. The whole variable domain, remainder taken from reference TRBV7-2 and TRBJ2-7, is GAGVSQSPSNKVTEKGKDVELRCDPISGHTALYWYRQSLGQGLEFLIYFQGNSAPDKSGLPSDRFSAERTGGSVSTLTIQRTQQEDSAVYLCASSLAPQSEQYFGPGTRLTVT.

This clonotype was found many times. The CDR3 bases are TGTGCCAGCAGTGGCCGGTACACCTTC. This encodes CASSGRYTF. The chain couples TRBV2 to TRBJ1-2; no firm D call. V was trimmed by 4 bases and J by 11 bases, leaving 5 bases between them. Germline CDR1 SNHLY, CDR2 FYNNEI. This CDR3 region has 9 residues.